This passage covers 9 T cell receptor beta chains from one sample sequenced in a study of early T cells in non-severe SARS-CoV-2 infection. TCRdb itself ran the 5' RACE reads through MiXCR, one entry per CDR3 protein. The sample gives 80,000 or so distinct CDR3 sequences, approximately 10% of which show up once; 12% is in the top ten. The sequencing used whole blood, collected at baseline. The receptors were sampled from an adult who was a healthcare worker with PCR-confirmed SARS-CoV-2 infection or an uninfected control (not recorded which).

This clonotype was seen ten or more times. In nucleotides, the CDR3 is TGTGCCAGCAGCACCGCCGGGACAGGGTCCTACGAGCAGTACTTC. Its translation is CASSTAGTGSYEQYF. The chain links TRBV11-1 to TRBJ2-7; 9 nucleotides match TRBD1. The V segment lost 5 bases and the J segment 1 base; nucleotides outside the gene matches: 6. CDR1 and CDR2 from the germline V gene are SGHAT and FQDESV (reference sequence). CDR3 size: 15 residues.

The chain combines TRBV4-2 with TRBJ2-1; no reliable D call. V was shortened by 0 bases and J by 5 bases, with 11 bases between the two germline ends. Germline CDR1 LGHNA, CDR2 YNFKEQ. The CDR3 is made up of 15 amino acids. This chain's CDR3 is CASSQDLVVDNEQFF. CDR3 DNA sequence: TGTGCCAGCAGCCAAGATCTGGTAGTAGACAATGAGCAGTTCTTC.

This chain connects TRBV7-9 to TRBJ1-1; D uncertain. CDR1 is SEHNR and CDR2 is FQNEAQ in the germline V gene (reference sequence). Deletions cut 1 base from V and 7 bases from J, with 10 bases between. This CDR3 has 13 residues. Here the CDR3 reads CASSLEGGVEAFF. The DNA for the CDR3 is TGTGCCAGCAGCTTAGAAGGTGGAGTTGAAGCTTTCTTT.

The chain carries TRBV7-6 and TRBJ1-1, with 8 bases identical to TRBD1. This CDR3 has 15 amino acids. Trimming removed 5 bases from V and 2 bases from J; junction bases left unmatched: 7. CDR1 SGHVS and CDR2 FNYEAQ come from the germline V gene. The CDR3 DNA follows: TGTGCCAGCAGCGTATTGACAGGGGATAACACTGAAGCTTTCTTT. Translating it yields CASSVLTGDNTEAFF.

J is TRBJ2-6 and V is TRBV18; D is unclear. Germline CDR1 KGHSH, CDR2 LQKENI. V lost 3 bases to trimming and J lost 0 bases, with 9 bases between them. The CDR3 covers 16 residues. The CDR3 loop is CASSPNDLSGANVLTF. The CDR3 bases are TGTGCCAGCTCACCGAACGACCTCTCTGGGGCCAACGTCCTGACTTTC. Drawing the rest from reference TRBV18 and TRBJ2-6, the complete variable domain is NAGVMQNPRHLVRRRGQEARLRCSPMKGHSHVYWYRQLPEEGLKFMVYLQKENIIDESGMPKERFSAEFPKEGPSILRIQQVVRGDSAAYFCASSPNDLSGANVLTFGAGSRLTVL.

V usage is TRBV7-6 and J usage is TRBJ2-7, with 7 bases aligning to TRBD1. J was trimmed by 6 bases and V by 0 bases; bases with no gene match: 8. The CDR3 totals 15 residues. Looked up from germline, CDR1 is SGHVS and CDR2 is FNYEAQ. CDR3 sequence (DNA): TGTGCCAGCAGCTTAGCGCAAGGGGGCATTAGCGAGCAGTACTTC. Amino acids: CASSLAQGGISEQYF. The complete variable domain, with remaining parts taken from reference TRBV7-6 and TRBJ2-7, reads GAGVSQSPRYKVTKRGQDVALRCDPISGHVSLYWYRQALGQGPEFLTYFNYEAQQDKSGLPNDRFSAERPEGSISTLTIQRTEQRDSAMYRCASSLAQGGISEQYFGPGTRLTVT.

The rearrangement links TRBV7-2 to TRBJ2-3; weak D call: TRBD2 (5 bases). Trimming shortened V by 4 bases and J by 4 bases, and 12 bases separated the two germline ends. Germline V lookup: CDR1 SGHTA, CDR2 FQGNSA. The CDR3 is made up of 14 amino acids. CDR3 amino acids: CASSSGLGADTQYF. CDR3 nucleotides: TGTGCCAGCAGCTCAGGACTGGGAGCAGATACGCAGTATTTT.

This clonotype has ten or more counts. V and J are TRBV10-2 and TRBJ2-3; TRBD2 is a possible D gene (6 bases). V lost 0 bases and J 0 bases, leaving 7 bases between the germline ends. Germline V gene data show CDR1 as WSHSY and CDR2 as SAAADI. The CDR3 consists of 15 residues. The CDR3 DNA is TGCGCCAGCAGTGAGTCTAGCGGTAGCACAGATACGCAGTATTTT. Translating it yields CASSESSGSTDTQYF.

This clonotype was seen repeatedly, ten times or more. The chain carries TRBV6-2 or TRBV6-3 and TRBJ1-2, with unresolved D. V gave up 6 bases and J gave up 6 bases, with 20 bases separating them. The CDR3 length is 15 residues. Germline values: CDR1 MNHEY, CDR2 SVGEGT. CDR3 DNA sequence: TGTGCCAGCAGCGTTAATCGACGGCGATCTAATGGCTACACCTTC. Its translation is CASSVNRRRSNGYTF.